A single sample gave rise to the 9 T cell receptor beta chains below, sequenced in a study of cytomegalovirus exposure and HLA in healthy donors. PCR primers comprised 60 Vbeta and 13 Jbeta primers. TCRdb's table, derived via immunoSEQ multiplex PCR, lists solely in-frame clones and lacks some. This table has some 65,000 clones, 78% appearing once. Sequencing was carried out using PBMCs. The receptors shown here come from a girl aged 5-17 years in good health and CMV-seropositive.

This sequence joins TRBV4-1 and TRBJ2-1; the match to TRBD2 covers 8 bases. Germline CDR1 is MGHRA and CDR2 is YSYEKL. The CDR3 contains 17 residues. V lost 4 bases, J lost 8 bases, and 16 bases stayed unmatched. The CDR3, as DNA: TGCGCCAGCAGCCGGTCCCACGGGGGGGAGTACGGCGATGAGCAGTTCTTC. This codes for CASSRSHGGEYGDEQFF.

This clone is a singleton in its sample. The V gene is TRBV7-6, the J gene TRBJ2-7; D uncertain. Germline CDR1 SGHVS, CDR2 FNYEAQ. The CDR3 contains 13 residues. V was cut by 4 bases and J by 0 bases, with 7 bases left in between. CDR3 sequence reads: CASSSFSSYEQYF. CDR3 nucleotide sequence: TGTGCCAGCAGCTCCTTTAGCTCCTACGAGCAGTACTTC. Supplemented by reference TRBV7-6 and TRBJ2-7, the full variable domain reads GAGVSQSPRYKVTKRGQDVALRCDPISGHVSLYWYRQALGQGPEFLTYFNYEAQQDKSGLPNDRFSAERPEGSISTLTIQRTEQRDSAMYRCASSSFSSYEQYFGPGTRLTVT.

The table lists this clone with a count of one. The chain carries TRBV4-3 and TRBJ2-1, with D maybe TRBD1 (5 bases). This CDR3 contains 16 residues. V dropped 2 bases and J dropped 4 bases, with 15 bases sitting between them. From germline, CDR1 is LGHNA and CDR2 YSLEER. The CDR3: CASSQSRIQGYNEQFF. The CDR3 DNA reads TGCGCCAGCAGCCAAAGTAGGATCCAGGGTTACAATGAGCAGTTCTTC.

CDR3 amino acids: CASSPGLAGTKVDGELFF. CDR3 nucleotide sequence: TGTGCCAGCAGCCCGGGACTAGCGGGAACGAAGGTCGACGGGGAGCTGTTTTTT. The genes are TRBV7-9 and TRBJ2-2; 13 nucleotides line up with TRBD2. Germline V CDR1 and CDR2: SEHNR, FQNEAQ (reference sequence). The ends lost 5 bases at V and 7 bases at J; junction bases unmatched: 13. This CDR3 is built from 18 residues.

The chain combines TRBV28 with TRBJ1-6; D might be TRBD1 (6 bases). From germline, CDR1 is MDHEN and CDR2 SYDVKM. The V gene lost 3 bases and the J gene lost 7 bases, with 16 bases spanning the gap. The CDR3 totals 16 residues. The CDR3 DNA reads as TGTGCCAGCAGTTTCGCCCTTGACAGGCCCAATTCACCCCTCCACTTT. The encoded protein is CASSFALDRPNSPLHF.

J is TRBJ2-7 and V is TRBV10-3, with a possible D match to TRBD1 (6 bases). Looked up from germline, CDR1 is ENHRY and CDR2 is SYGVKD. V was trimmed by 3 bases and J by 4 bases, leaving 16 bases between them. The CDR3 is 15 residues long. CDR3: CAISDSGQIVYEQYF. The CDR3 DNA follows: TGTGCCATCAGTGATTCGGGACAAATTGTTTACGAGCAGTACTTC.

This clone was seen once. The J gene is TRBJ1-2, the V gene TRBV6-5; TRBD1 is a possible D gene (5 bases). Germline V gene data show CDR1 as MNHEY and CDR2 as SVGAGI. The CDR3 is 14 residues long. V lost 0 bases and J lost 6, with 11 bases in between. Written as DNA, the CDR3 is TGTGCCAGCAGTTACTCTTGGGGGACTGATGGCTACACCTTC. Its protein is CASSYSWGTDGYTF.

The chain carries TRBV29-1 and TRBJ2-5; TRBD1 is a possible D gene (5 bases). V was pared by 8 bases and J by 5 bases, with 15 bases between. Per germline, CDR1 SQVTM and CDR2 ANQGSEA. The CDR3 consists of 12 residues. The CDR3 bases are TGCAGCTCCGAGGAACAGGAGGAGACCCAGTACTTC. Amino acid sequence: CSSEEQEETQYF.

This clone was seen more than once but under ten times. The chain's CDR3 is CASSLATEYSYEQYF. The CDR3 bases are TGTGCCAGCAGCTTAGCGACTGAATACTCCTACGAGCAGTACTTC. The rearrangement links TRBV11-2 to TRBJ2-7; D gene unclear. Germline V gene lookup returns CDR1 SGHAT and CDR2 FQNNGV. The CDR3 spans 15 residues. V was clipped by 1 base and J by 0 bases, with 10 bases between them. Looking up the rest from reference TRBV11-2 and TRBJ2-7 gives the full variable domain: EAGVAQSPRYKIIEKRQSVAFWCNPISGHATLYWYQQILGQGPKLLIQFQNNGVVDDSQLPKDRFSAERLKGVDSTLKIQPAKLEDSAVYLCASSLATEYSYEQYFGPGTRLTVT.